Listed below are T cell receptor beta chains from one sample, sequenced in a study of regulatory T cells in long-lasting Graves disease. Each CDR3 protein gets one entry after TCRdb re-called the multiplex PCR reads with MiXCR. The sample records 400,000 to 500,000 distinct CDR3 sequences, over 15% being singletons. These records were also assigned to another study, of T cells in Graves' hyperthyroidism and ophthalmopathy.

The sample in question was peripheral blood mononuclear cells (PBMCs), obtained at new diagnosis, from a patient treated with antithyroid drugs. The receptors originated from a woman aged 18-29 years with Graves disease. The CDR3 runs from the conserved cysteine through the conserved F or W. The order of the fields is D gene, clone size, V gene, J gene, CDR3 DNA, CDR3 protein. D genes are given only for firm matches. Size tells how often a clone was seen (once, few, many) or the class of an expanded clone, and some rows leave it out.

TRBD1	many	TRBV13	TRBJ2-2	TGTGCCAGCAGCTTAGAAGGGGCCGGGACAGGGAACACCGGGGAGCTGTTTTTT	CASSLEGAGTGNTGELFF
TRBD2	few	TRBV7-3	TRBJ2-2	TGTGCCAGCAGCTCTACTTCTAGCGGGAGGGCCACAAACGGGGAGCTGTTTTTT	CASSSTSSGRATNGELFF
TRBD1	many	TRBV5-6	TRBJ2-1	TGTGCCAGCAGCTTCGGAGACAGGGCCTACAATGAGCAGTTCTTC	CASSFGDRAYNEQFF
-	-	TRBV4-1	TRBJ2-1	TGCGCCAGCAGCCAACCAGGAGGTGGTGAGCAGTTCTTC	CASSQPGGGEQFF
-	many	TRBV2	TRBJ1-2	TGTGCCAGCAGTGAAGTTACAGGGTATGGCTACACCTTC	CASSEVTGYGYTF
-	-	TRBV5-6	TRBJ1-5	TGTGCCAGCAGCTTGTTTCCAGATCAGCCCCAGCATTTT	CASSLFPDQPQHF
-	many	TRBV5-1	TRBJ1-1	TGCGCCAGCAGTTACGGGGGGAATTTGGACACTGAAGCTTTCTTT	CASSYGGNLDTEAFF
TRBD1	many	TRBV28	TRBJ1-2	TGTGCCAGCAGGGGACAGGGTTATGGCTACACCTTC	CASRGQGYGYTF
-	few	TRBV6-2/TRBV6-3	TRBJ1-4	TGTGCCAGCAGTTACTCGATGCGATGGTCGGAGGAAAAACTGTTTTTT	CASSYSMRWSEEKLFF
-	-	TRBV6-1	TRBJ2-7	TGTGCCAGCAACCTCCCAGGCGAGCAGTACTTC	CASNLPGEQYF
TRBD1	many	TRBV11-2	TRBJ2-1	TGTGCCAGCAGCTTAGTCGAGGGGGCCGGTGAGCAGTTCTTC	CASSLVEGAGEQFF
-	few	TRBV20-1	TRBJ1-4	TGCAGTGCTAGAGCCTGGACAGACGATTCAGAAAAACTGTTTTTT	CSARAWTDDSEKLFF
-	many	TRBV11-1	TRBJ2-1	TGTGCCAGCAGCGGGCTTAACCGGGCCTACAATGAGCAGTTCTTC	CASSGLNRAYNEQFF
-	many	TRBV20-1	TRBJ2-7	TGCAGTGCCAGCCCCCCTAGCGTCTACGAGCAGTACTTC	CSASPPSVYEQYF
-	-	TRBV3-1	TRBJ2-2	TGTGCCAGCAGCGGAATCCGACCCGGGGAGCTGTTTTTT	CASSGIRPGELFF
TRBD2	many	TRBV20-1	TRBJ2-5	TGCAGTGCCAAACTAGCGGGAGGTCGAGAGACCCAGTACTTC	CSAKLAGGRETQYF
-	-	TRBV11-2	TRBJ1-3	TGTGCCAGCAACCCCCGGGCGGACTCTGGAAACACCATATATTTT	CASNPRADSGNTIYF
-	-	TRBV9	TRBJ2-5	TGTGCCAGCAGCGTAGGTGGGGACCAGTTGGAGACCCAGTACTTC	CASSVGGDQLETQYF
-	many	TRBV11-2	TRBJ2-6	TGTGCCACCGAAGACCTCTCCGGGGCCAACGTCCTGACTTTC	CATEDLSGANVLTF
TRBD1	-	TRBV6-2/TRBV6-3	TRBJ2-7	TGTGCCAGCAGTCCTCGCGCGGGACAGGGGGTCCACGAGCAGTACTTC	CASSPRAGQGVHEQYF
-	few	TRBV2	TRBJ1-2	TGTGCCAGCGTTCGGGACCGGCGGGGCTACACCTTC	CASVRDRRGYTF
-	many	TRBV6-1	TRBJ2-5	TGTGCCAGCAGTGCTTGGGAGACCCAGTACTTC	CASSAWETQYF
-	-	TRBV29-1	TRBJ1-4	TGCAGCGTTGTTACGGGAGGGGACCCCCTTTTT	CSVVTGGDPLF
-	many	TRBV5-1	TRBJ2-1	TGCGCCAGCAGCTCTGGAGGGTTCTCCTACAATGAGCAGTTCTTC	CASSSGGFSYNEQFF
TRBD1	many	TRBV2	TRBJ1-5	TGTGCCAGCAGTGAAGACAGGGGGCGCGGTCAGCCCCAGCATTTT	CASSEDRGRGQPQHF
TRBD2	-	TRBV30	TRBJ2-3	TGTGCTTGCGGACTAGCGGGAGGGCCGAGCACAGATACGCAGTATTTT	CACGLAGGPSTDTQYF
TRBD1	many	TRBV6-1	TRBJ2-7	TGTGCCAGCAGTGAAACAGGGGCGGACTACGAGCAGTACTTC	CASSETGADYEQYF
TRBD1	many	TRBV30	TRBJ2-7	TGTGCCTGGTCCGACAGGGGAGGTTCCTACGAGCAGTACTTC	CAWSDRGGSYEQYF
-	-	TRBV9	TRBJ2-1	TGTGCCAGCAGCGGGGGCCCCCAAGGACACAGTGAGCAGTTCTTC	CASSGGPQGHSEQFF
-	many	TRBV6-5	TRBJ2-5	TGTGCCAGCAGTTACCGGAACAGGGCTGGGGAGACCCAGTACTTC	CASSYRNRAGETQYF
TRBD2	many	TRBV10-1	TRBJ2-3	TGCGCCAGCAGTGACCTCGTGGGGACTAGCGGGAGGACCACAGATACGCAGTATTTT	CASSDLVGTSGRTTDTQYF
TRBD2	many	TRBV10-1	TRBJ2-1	TGCGCCAGCAGTCACCGCCGCTGGTGGACTAGCGGCCCTGGGGATGAGCAGTTCTTC	CASSHRRWWTSGPGDEQFF
-	few	TRBV4-3	TRBJ1-4	TGCGCCAGCAGCCAAGATCTCGGGGTTGGGGAAAAACTGTTTTTT	CASSQDLGVGEKLFF
-	many	TRBV18	TRBJ1-2	TGTGCCAGCTCACCAAAGGAGATCTATGGCTACACCTTC	CASSPKEIYGYTF
-	-	TRBV7-2	TRBJ1-5	TGTGCCAGCAGCTTAGAGGGACTTCGGGGGCCCCAGCATTTT	CASSLEGLRGPQHF
TRBD2	once	TRBV7-9	TRBJ2-1	TGTGCCAGCAGCCTCAAGGGAGCGGGAGGGAGTGAGCAGTTCTTC	CASSLKGAGGSEQFF
-	few	TRBV4-1	TRBJ1-5	TGCGCCAGCAGCCAAGTCCCCGGTCCCCAGCATTTT	CASSQVPGPQHF
TRBD2	many	TRBV2	TRBJ2-2	TGTGCCAGCAGTAGCGGGAGCGGGAGGACCACCGGGGAGCTGTTTTTT	CASSSGSGRTTGELFF
-	-	TRBV12-3/TRBV12-4	TRBJ1-5	TGTGCCAGCAGTTTAGGGCGCACAGCTAGCAATCAGCCCCAGCATTTT	CASSLGRTASNQPQHF
TRBD1	many	TRBV29-1	TRBJ1-5	TGCAGCGTGCAGACAGGGGGGGATCAGCCCCAGCATTTT	CSVQTGGDQPQHF
TRBD2	-	TRBV19	TRBJ2-5	TGTGCCAGTAGTCAGCGGGAGGATGAGGAGACCCAGTACTTC	CASSQREDEETQYF
TRBD1	many	TRBV6-1	TRBJ1-5	TGTGCCAGCAGTCCCCGGGGTGAGGGGGCGCCCAGCAATCAGCCCCAGCATTTT	CASSPRGEGAPSNQPQHF
-	-	TRBV18	TRBJ1-4	TGTGCCAGCTCACCACCGCGGTTGGCAGCCGAAAATGAAAAACTGTTTTTT	CASSPPRLAAENEKLFF
-	many	TRBV7-9	TRBJ2-7	TGTGCCAGCAGGAACCATCTGGGTTGGGGGGTTGAATCCTACGAGCAGTACTTC	CASRNHLGWGVESYEQYF
TRBD2	-	TRBV7-9	TRBJ2-1	TGTGCCAGCAGCGTACTAGCGGGAGGGCGCAATGAGCAGTTCTTC	CASSVLAGGRNEQFF
TRBD1	-	TRBV6-5	TRBJ1-1	TGTGCCAGCAGTTACTCGGGACAGGGATGGAACACTGAAGCTTTCTTT	CASSYSGQGWNTEAFF
-	many	TRBV28	TRBJ2-7	TGTGCCAGCAGTTCCGAGCGACAAAGGGCCGACCACGAGCAGTACTTC	CASSSERQRADHEQYF
-	-	TRBV9	TRBJ1-1	TGTGCCAGCACCCCACTAGGCAGAAACACTGAAGCTTTCTTT	CASTPLGRNTEAFF